These T cell receptor beta chains were read from a single sample in a study of response to subunit inactivated influenza vaccine. In TCRdb, the RT-PCR reads were re-called with MiXCR into one record per CDR3 protein. The top ten clones hold about 28% of a sample with about 190,000 distinct CDR3 sequences, under 15% of them seen once. The sequencing used CD8+ T cells sorted from PBMCs, collected roughly 5 days after vaccination. The receptors stem from a man aged 50 to 60 who received an inactivated influenza vaccine. Each CDR3 is given with its conserved first and last residue.

v_call	j_call	cdr3_aa
TRBV5-5	TRBJ2-3	CASTPGGGGSTDTQYF
TRBV13	TRBJ1-1	CASSLTRDLWDTEAFF
TRBV12-3/TRBV12-4	TRBJ1-2	CASRGLTNLYGYTF
TRBV28	TRBJ2-7	CASSFQQGGEQYF
TRBV7-9	TRBJ2-7	CASSQGQGWAYEQYF
TRBV20-1	TRBJ2-3	CSARANLIGTSGNTASTDTQYF
TRBV27	TRBJ2-7	CASSLTGTSGIYEQYF
TRBV15	TRBJ2-7	CATSRGGGEGYYEQYF
TRBV15	TRBJ1-5	CATSREGQGNQPQHF
TRBV6-2/TRBV6-3	TRBJ2-7	CASSLWEGLSYEQYF
TRBV4-1	TRBJ1-1	CASSQGGSAVTNTEAFF
TRBV6-1	TRBJ1-1	CASTLHREEGSTEAFF
TRBV6-2/TRBV6-3	TRBJ2-1	CASRPPQSSYNEQFF
TRBV6-5	TRBJ2-2	CASSFYLAGSGTGELFF
TRBV3-1	TRBJ2-7	CASSQDWTVFNEQYF
TRBV27	TRBJ1-2	CASSYGRNYGYTF
TRBV4-1	TRBJ2-1	CASSQARFSGSYNEQFF